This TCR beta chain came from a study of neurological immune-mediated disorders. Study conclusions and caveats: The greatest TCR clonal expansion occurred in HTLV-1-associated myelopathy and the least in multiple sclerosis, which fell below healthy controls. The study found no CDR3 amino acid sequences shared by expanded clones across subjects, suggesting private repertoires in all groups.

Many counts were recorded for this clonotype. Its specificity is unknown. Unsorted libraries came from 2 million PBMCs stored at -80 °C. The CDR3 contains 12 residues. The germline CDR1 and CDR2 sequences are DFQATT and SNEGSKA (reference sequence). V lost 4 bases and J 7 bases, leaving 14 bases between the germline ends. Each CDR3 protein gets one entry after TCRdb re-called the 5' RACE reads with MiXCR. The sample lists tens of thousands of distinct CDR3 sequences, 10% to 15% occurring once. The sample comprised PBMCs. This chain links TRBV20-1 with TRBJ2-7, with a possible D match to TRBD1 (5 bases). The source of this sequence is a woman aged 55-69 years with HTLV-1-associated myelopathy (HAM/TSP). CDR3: CSAIRGGIEQYF. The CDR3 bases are TGCAGTGCTATTAGGGGCGGTATAGAGCAGTACTTC.